This T cell receptor (beta chain) was found in a study of blood T cell repertoires in COVID-19. Study details: Both acute and convalescent COVID-19 samples were obtained from the United States, Italy and Spain. T cells, B-cell-depleted T cells, or PBMCs provided the cDNA or gDNA that served as material.

Data came from immunoSEQ multiplex PCR; TCRdb stores just in-frame clones and leaves some out. In the table there are 150,000 to 200,000 clones, about 79% of which are singletons. Germline V gene data show CDR1 as MNHEY and CDR2 as SVGAGI. The V gene lost 6 bases and the J gene lost 5 bases, with 10 bases spanning the gap. The CDR3 contains 12 residues. The chain has TRBV6-5 and TRBJ1-1; no firm D call. The sequenced sample consisted of PBMCs or T cells enriched from blood (not recorded which). This receptor was identified in a man aged 50 to 60 who had recovered from COVID-19. For the CDR3, the DNA is TGTGCCAGCAGCTTATCCGGGACTGAAGCTTTCTTT. Translating it yields CASSLSGTEAFF.